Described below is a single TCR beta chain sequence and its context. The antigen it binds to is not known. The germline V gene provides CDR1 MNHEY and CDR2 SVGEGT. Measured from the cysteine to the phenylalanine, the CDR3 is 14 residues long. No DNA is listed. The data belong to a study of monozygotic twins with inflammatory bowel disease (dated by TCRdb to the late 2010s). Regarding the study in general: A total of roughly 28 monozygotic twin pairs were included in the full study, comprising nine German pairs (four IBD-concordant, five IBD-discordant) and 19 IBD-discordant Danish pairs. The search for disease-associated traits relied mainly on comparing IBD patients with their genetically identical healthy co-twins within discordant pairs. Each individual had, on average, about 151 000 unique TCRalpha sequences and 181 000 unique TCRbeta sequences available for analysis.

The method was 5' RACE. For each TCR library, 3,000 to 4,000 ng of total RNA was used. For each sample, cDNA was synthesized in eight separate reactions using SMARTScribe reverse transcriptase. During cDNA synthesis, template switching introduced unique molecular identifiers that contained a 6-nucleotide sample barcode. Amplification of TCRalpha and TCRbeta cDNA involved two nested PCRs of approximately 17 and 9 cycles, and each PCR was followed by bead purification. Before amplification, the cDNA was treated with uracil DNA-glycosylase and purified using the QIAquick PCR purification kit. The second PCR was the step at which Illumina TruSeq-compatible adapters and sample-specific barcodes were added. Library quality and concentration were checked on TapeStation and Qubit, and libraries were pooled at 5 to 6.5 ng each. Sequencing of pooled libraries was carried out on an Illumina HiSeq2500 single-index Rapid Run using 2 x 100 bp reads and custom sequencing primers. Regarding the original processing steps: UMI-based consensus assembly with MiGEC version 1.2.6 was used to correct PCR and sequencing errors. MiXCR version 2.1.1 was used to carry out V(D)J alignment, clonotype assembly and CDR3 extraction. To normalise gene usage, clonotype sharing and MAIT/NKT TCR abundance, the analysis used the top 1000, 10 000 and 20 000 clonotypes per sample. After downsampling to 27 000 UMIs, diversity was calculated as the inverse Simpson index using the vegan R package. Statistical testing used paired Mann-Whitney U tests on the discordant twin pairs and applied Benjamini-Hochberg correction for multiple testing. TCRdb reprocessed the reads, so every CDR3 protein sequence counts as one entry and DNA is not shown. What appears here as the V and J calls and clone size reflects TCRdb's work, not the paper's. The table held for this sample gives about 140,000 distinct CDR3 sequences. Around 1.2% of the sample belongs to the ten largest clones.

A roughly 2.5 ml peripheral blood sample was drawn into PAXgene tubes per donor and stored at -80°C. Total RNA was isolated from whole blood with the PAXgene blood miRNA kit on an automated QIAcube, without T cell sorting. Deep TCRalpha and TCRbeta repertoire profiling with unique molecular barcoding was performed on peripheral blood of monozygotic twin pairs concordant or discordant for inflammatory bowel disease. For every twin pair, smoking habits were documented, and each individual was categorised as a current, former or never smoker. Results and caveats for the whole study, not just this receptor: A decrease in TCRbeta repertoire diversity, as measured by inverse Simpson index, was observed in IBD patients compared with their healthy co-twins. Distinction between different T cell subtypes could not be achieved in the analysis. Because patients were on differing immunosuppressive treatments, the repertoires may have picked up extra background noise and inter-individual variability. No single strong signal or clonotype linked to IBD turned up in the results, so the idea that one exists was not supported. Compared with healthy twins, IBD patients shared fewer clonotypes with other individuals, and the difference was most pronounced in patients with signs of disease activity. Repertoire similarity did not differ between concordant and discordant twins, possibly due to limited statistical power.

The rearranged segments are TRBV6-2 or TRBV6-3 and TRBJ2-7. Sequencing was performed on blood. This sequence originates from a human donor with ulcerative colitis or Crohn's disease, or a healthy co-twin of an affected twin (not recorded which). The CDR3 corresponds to CATSVNRGSYEQYF.